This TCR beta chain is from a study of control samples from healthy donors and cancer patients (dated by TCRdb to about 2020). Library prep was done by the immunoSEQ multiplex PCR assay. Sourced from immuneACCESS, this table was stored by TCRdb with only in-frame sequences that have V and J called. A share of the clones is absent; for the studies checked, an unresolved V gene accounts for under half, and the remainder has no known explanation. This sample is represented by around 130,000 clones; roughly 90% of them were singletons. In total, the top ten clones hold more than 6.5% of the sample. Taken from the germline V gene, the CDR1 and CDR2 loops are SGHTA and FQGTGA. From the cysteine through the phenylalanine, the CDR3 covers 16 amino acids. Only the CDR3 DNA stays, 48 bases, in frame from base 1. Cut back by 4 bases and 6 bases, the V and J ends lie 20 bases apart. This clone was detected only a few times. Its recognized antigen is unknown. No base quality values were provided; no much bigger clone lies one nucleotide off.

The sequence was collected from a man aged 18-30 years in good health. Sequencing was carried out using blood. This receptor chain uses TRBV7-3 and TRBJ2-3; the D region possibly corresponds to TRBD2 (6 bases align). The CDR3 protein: CASSSGTASDSDTQYF. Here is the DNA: TGTGCCAGCAGCTCCGGGACTGCCTCTGATTCGGATACGCAGTATTTT.